This T cell receptor beta chain was sequenced in a study of cytomegalovirus exposure and HLA in healthy donors. Study background: Assignment to the Caucasian-associated ancestry cluster applied to less than 85% of the approximately 390 genotyped donors.

As concerns this clone: As yet, its antigen is unknown.

Broader study findings: In vitro testing confirmed a few CMV-associated chains as specific for CMV antigens. The majority of TCR sequences were rare, yet some public TCRs appeared in many donors.

Both 60 Vbeta primers and 13 Jbeta primers went into the PCR. Sequenced by immunoSEQ multiplex PCR; TCRdb stores in-frame clones only, minus some. The repertoire consists of 80,000 to 100,000 clones, with over 65% occurring once and the leading ten covering around 10%. In germline, CDR1 is SGHTA, CDR2 FQGNSA. V gave up 4 bases and J gave up 0 bases; unmatched junction bases: 6. There are 15 residues in the CDR3. Sequencing input: PBMCs. V is TRBV7-2 and J is TRBJ2-7; 7 bases match TRBD2. The receptor was isolated from a human donor in good health. The CDR3, as DNA: TGTGCCAGCAGCTCCTCAGCGGGGTTCTCCTACGAGCAGTACTTC. Its protein product is CASSSSAGFSYEQYF.